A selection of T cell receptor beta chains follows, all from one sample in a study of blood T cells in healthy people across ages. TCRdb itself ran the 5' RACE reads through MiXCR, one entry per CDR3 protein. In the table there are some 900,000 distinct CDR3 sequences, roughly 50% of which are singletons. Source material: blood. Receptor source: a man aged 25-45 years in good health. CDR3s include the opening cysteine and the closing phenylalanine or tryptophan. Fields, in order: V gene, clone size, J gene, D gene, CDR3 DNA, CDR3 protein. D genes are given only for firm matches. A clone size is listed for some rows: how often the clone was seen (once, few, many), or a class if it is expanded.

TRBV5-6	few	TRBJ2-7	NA	TGTGCCAGCAGCTTGTCGACCGGGGGAATATCCTACGAGCAGTACTTC	CASSLSTGGISYEQYF
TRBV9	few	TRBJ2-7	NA	TGTGCCAGCAGCGTAGAGGGCAGGACCTACGAGCAGTACTTC	CASSVEGRTYEQYF
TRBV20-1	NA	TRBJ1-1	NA	TGCAGTGCTAGTCAGGGATTCCAAGTAAAGAACACTGAAGCTTTCTTT	CSASQGFQVKNTEAFF
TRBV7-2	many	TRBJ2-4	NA	TGTGCCAGCAGCTTAGAAGGAGTGCCACTCGCCAAAAACATTCAGTACTTC	CASSLEGVPLAKNIQYF
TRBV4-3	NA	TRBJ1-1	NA	TGCGCCAGCAGCCAAGGTCCGGAGGGGTTAGGGAACACTGAAGCTTTCTTT	CASSQGPEGLGNTEAFF
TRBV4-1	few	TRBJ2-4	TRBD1	TGCGCCAGCAGCCAAGATCTACGACAGGGCGCATCCAAAAACATTCAGTACTTC	CASSQDLRQGASKNIQYF
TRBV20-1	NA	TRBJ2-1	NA	TGCAGTGTTGGTATATTTACTTCCTACGAGCAGTTCTTC	CSVGIFTSYEQFF
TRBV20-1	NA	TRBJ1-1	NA	TGCAGTGCTAGAGAGCAGGCTCTGCACACTGAAGCTTTCTTT	CSAREQALHTEAFF
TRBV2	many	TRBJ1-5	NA	TGTGCCAGCAGTCTAAGTCGCGATCAGCCCCAGCATTTT	CASSLSRDQPQHF
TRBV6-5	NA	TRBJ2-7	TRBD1	TGTGCCAGCAGTCCCGGACAGGGATGGGTGAATGAGCAGTACTTC	CASSPGQGWVNEQYF
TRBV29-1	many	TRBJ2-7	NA	TGCAGCGTTGCCGGGGGCACCTACGAGCAGTACTTC	CSVAGGTYEQYF
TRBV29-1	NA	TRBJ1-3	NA	TGCAGCGTTGAAGGGACAGCTGGAAACACCATATATTTT	CSVEGTAGNTIYF
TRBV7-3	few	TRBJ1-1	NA	TGTGCCAGCAGCTCTGGAGGGGGGAGCCACACTGAAGCTTTCTTT	CASSSGGGSHTEAFF
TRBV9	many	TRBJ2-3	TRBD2	TGTGCCAGCAGCGTAGGGCGGGGGGGAGATAATACGCAGTATTTT	CASSVGRGGDNTQYF
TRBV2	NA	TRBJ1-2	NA	TGTGCCAGCAGTGTATCAGTGACGAACGGCTACACCTTC	CASSVSVTNGYTF
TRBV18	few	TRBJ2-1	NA	TGTGCCAGCTCCCCTGGGGGCCATGAGCAGTTCTTC	CASSPGGHEQFF
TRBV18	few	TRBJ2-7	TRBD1	TGTGCCAGCTCCCGACAGGGGCTCTACGAGCAGTACTTC	CASSRQGLYEQYF
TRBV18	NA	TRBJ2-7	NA	TGTGCCAGCTCACCACCGGCGGGTTCTGGCGAGCAGTACTTC	CASSPPAGSGEQYF
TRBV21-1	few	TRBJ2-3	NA	TGTGCCAGCAGCAAAGAACCCCCAGGCACAGATACGCAGTATTTT	CASSKEPPGTDTQYF
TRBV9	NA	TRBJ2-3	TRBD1	TGTGCCAGCAGCGTAGCAAGGACAGGGGGGACAGATACGCAGTATTTT	CASSVARTGGTDTQYF
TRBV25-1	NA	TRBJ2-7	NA	TGTGCCAGCAGTGACCCCAGTAAGGGGTACGAGCAGTACTTC	CASSDPSKGYEQYF
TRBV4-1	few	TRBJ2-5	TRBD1	TGCGCCAGCAGCCAAGACAGGGGGCGAGACCAAGAGACCCAGTACTTC	CASSQDRGRDQETQYF
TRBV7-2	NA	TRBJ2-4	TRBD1	TGTGCCAGCAGCCCGAGACAGGGCGATCTAGCCAAAAACATTCAGTACTTC	CASSPRQGDLAKNIQYF
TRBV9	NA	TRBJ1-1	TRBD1	TGTGCCAGCAGCACTGACAGGGGGCAGGGTGAAGCTTTCTTT	CASSTDRGQGEAFF
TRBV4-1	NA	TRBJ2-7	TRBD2	TGCGCCAGCAGCCAGTCCCGGGTAGCGGGAGCAATGGAGCAGTACTTC	CASSQSRVAGAMEQYF
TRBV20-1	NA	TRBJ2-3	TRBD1	TGCAGTGCTAGAGCACCGGGACAGCGCACAGATACGCAGTATTTT	CSARAPGQRTDTQYF
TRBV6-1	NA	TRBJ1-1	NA	TGTGCCAGCAGTGAGGCAGGGAGGACTGAAGCTTTCTTT	CASSEAGRTEAFF
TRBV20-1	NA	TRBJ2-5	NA	TGCAGTGCTAGAGGAAGGGACCTCATTGGGGAGACCCAGTACTTC	CSARGRDLIGETQYF
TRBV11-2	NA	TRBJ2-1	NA	TGTGCCAGCAGCTTAGCGAGAAGGAGGAATGAGCAGTTCTTC	CASSLARRRNEQFF
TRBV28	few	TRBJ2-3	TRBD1	TGTGCCAGCAGTCCCACCGGGACAGGGGGGGCAGATACGCAGTATTTT	CASSPTGTGGADTQYF
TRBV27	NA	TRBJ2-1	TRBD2	TGTGCCAGCAGTCCTAGGCCTGCTAGCGGGAGTGGTGAGCAGTTCTTC	CASSPRPASGSGEQFF
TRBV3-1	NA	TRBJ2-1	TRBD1	TGTGCCAGCAGCCGGATTATAGGACAGGACAATGAGCAGTTCTTC	CASSRIIGQDNEQFF
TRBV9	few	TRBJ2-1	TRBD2	TGTGCCAGCAGCGATGGACTAGCGGGGGGACCGTCCTACAATGAGCAGTTCTTC	CASSDGLAGGPSYNEQFF